These 23 T cell receptor beta chains share one sample of origin, sequenced in a study of T cells in Graves' hyperthyroidism and ophthalmopathy. Regions amplified from RNA transcripts were the TCR beta CDR3 regions. TCR CDR3 regions were first amplified by RT-PCR with HTBI primers. MiXCR, run by TCRdb on the multiplex PCR reads, gives a single entry per CDR3 protein. The sample records 130,000 to 150,000 distinct CDR3 sequences, approximately 20% being singletons. The sequenced material came from blood. The receptor source for this set is a woman in her forties or fifties with Graves' hyperthyroidism that later progressed to Graves' ophthalmopathy.

The table lists this clonotype with many counts. The CDR3 nucleotides are TGTGCCAGCAGGCCGCGGCGGAACAACGCAGATACGCAGTATTTT. Its protein product is CASRPRRNNADTQYF. J is TRBJ2-3 and V is TRBV7-2; D is unclear. This CDR3 is built from 15 residues. The V and J ends lost 6 bases and 4 bases respectively, with 17 bases between them. The germline V gene has CDR1 SGHTA and CDR2 FQGNSA.

This clonotype was observed a few times. The chain couples TRBV6-1 to TRBJ1-3; D gene unclear. The CDR3 sequence is 14 residues long. V was shortened by 10 bases and J by 5 bases, with 18 bases between the two germline ends. Germline lookup yields CDR1 MNHNS and CDR2 SASEGT. The CDR3 protein is CAIYGSSSRNTIYF. The CDR3 DNA sequence: TGTGCCATCTATGGGTCGTCGTCACGAAACACCATATATTTT.

As regards this clonotype: The junction and the germline gene differ at one end; a read error may be behind it. The chain uses TRBV12-3 or TRBV12-4 and TRBJ2-1; 9 bases map to TRBD2. The CDR3 consists of 14 residues. In nucleotides, the CDR3 is TGTGCCAACAGTTTTAGCGGGAGAGGCTATGAGCAGTTCTTC. It is translated as CANSFSGRGYEQFF.

This clonotype was counted many times. This rearrangement joins TRBV27 to TRBJ1-1, with D maybe TRBD1 (6 bases). Germline CDR1 MNHEY, CDR2 SMNVEV (reference sequence). V shed 6 bases and J shed 6 bases, with 20 bases lying between them. The CDR3 length is 15 residues. The CDR3 region is CASRKWAGAGAEAFF. CDR3 in DNA: TGTGCCAGCAGAAAATGGGCGGGGGCTGGCGCTGAAGCTTTCTTT.

The table lists this clonotype with many counts. This chain joins TRBV20-1 and TRBJ1-1; 9 bases match TRBD1. The V and J ends lost 3 bases and 3 bases, in that order; junction bases with no gene match: 8. Germline lookup yields CDR1 DFQATT and CDR2 SNEGSKA (reference sequence). There are 15 residues in the CDR3. CDR3 sequence reads: CSASPQTGGDTEAFF. The CDR3 bases are TGCAGTGCTAGTCCCCAAACAGGGGGCGACACTGAAGCTTTCTTT.

This clonotype occurred many times. The chain couples TRBV4-1 to TRBJ2-7; possibly TRBD1 for D (5 bases). The length of the CDR3 is 14 residues. Germline V gene data show CDR1 as MGHRA and CDR2 as YSYEKL. V was shortened by 5 bases and J by 3 bases, with 14 bases between the two germline ends. As DNA, the CDR3 is TGCGCCAGCAGCAAACAAGACCAGGGCTACGAGCAGTACTTC. It encodes CASSKQDQGYEQYF.

This clonotype was seen repeatedly, ten times or more. The chain is built from TRBV24-1 and TRBJ2-6; 9 bases are a match to TRBD1. This CDR3 region has 17 residues. J was trimmed by 3 bases and V by 2 bases; bases with no gene match: 4. Germline V gives CDR1 KGHDR, CDR2 SFDVKD. Written as DNA, the CDR3 is TGTGCCACCAGTGATTCCGGGACAGGGATTGGGGCCAACGTCCTGACTTTC. Translating gives CATSDSGTGIGANVLTF.

This chain's CDR3 is CASSSPNRGNYGYTF. CDR3 bases: TGTGCCAGCAGCTCCCCAAACAGGGGCAACTATGGCTACACCTTC. This chain uses TRBV9 with TRBJ1-2; TRBD1 agrees at 7 bases. V lost 4 bases to trimming and J lost 2 bases; unmatched junction nucleotides: 8. Germline V lookup: CDR1 SGDLS, CDR2 YYNGEE. The CDR3 has 15 residues. Full variable domain (rest looked up from reference TRBV9 and TRBJ1-2): DSGVTQTPKHLITATGQRVTLRCSPRSGDLSVYWYQQSLDQGLQFLIQYYNGEERAKGNILERFSAQQFPDLHSELNLSSLELGDSALYFCASSSPNRGNYGYTFGSGTRLTVV.

This clonotype occurred many times. The rearrangement uses TRBV6-2 or TRBV6-3 and TRBJ2-2; D not resolved. The germline V and J ends were trimmed by 6 bases and 0 bases, with 11 bases remaining between them. This CDR3 comprises 15 residues. CDR1 is MNHEY and CDR2 is SVGEGT in the germline V gene. CDR3 sequence reads: CASSPLATNTGELFF. DNA of the CDR3: TGTGCCAGCAGCCCGTTAGCAACGAACACCGGGGAGCTGTTTTTT.

This clonotype was detected a few times. The chain links TRBV5-4 to TRBJ2-7; TRBD2 agrees at 15 bases. Trimming cost V 4 bases and J 5 bases; bases outside gene matches: 4. CDR3 size: 15 residues. CDR1 is SGHNT and CDR2 is YYREEE in the germline V gene (reference sequence). The CDR3 region is CASSGTSGGLDEQYF. The CDR3 DNA reads TGTGCCAGCAGCGGGACTAGCGGGGGGCTCGACGAGCAGTACTTC.

The V gene is TRBV28, the J gene TRBJ1-1; weak D call: TRBD1 (5 bases). The CDR3 runs to 14 residues. Looked up from germline, CDR1 is MDHEN and CDR2 is SYDVKM. The germline V and J ends were trimmed by 6 bases and 3 bases, with 14 bases remaining between them. The CDR3 nucleotides are TGTGCCAGCAGAGATCTAAGGGGAGACACTGAAGCTTTCTTT. Residues: CASRDLRGDTEAFF.

This clonotype was seen a few times. Compared with germline, one end of the junction differs, possibly owing to a read error. The chain uses TRBV5-1 and TRBJ2-3, with TRBD1 as a possible D gene (6 bases). This CDR3 is 15 amino acids long. CDR1 and CDR2 (germline): SGHRS, YFSETQ. Written as DNA, the CDR3 is TGCGCCAACAGCCCAGGGACACCCTTCACAGATACGCAGTATTTT. Protein sequence: CANSPGTPFTDTQYF. Variable domain in full (rest from reference TRBV5-1 and TRBJ2-3): KAGVTQTPRYLIKTRGQQVTLSCSPISGHRSVSWYQQTPGQGLQFLFEYFSETQRNKGNFPGRFSGRQFSNSRSEMNVSTLELGDSALYLCANSPGTPFTDTQYFGPGTRLTVL.

Only a few counts were recorded for this clonotype. Here the CDR3 reads CASRGPYSNQPQHF. CDR3 bases: TGTGCCAGCAGGGGGCCTTATAGCAATCAGCCCCAGCATTTT. V and J are TRBV2 and TRBJ1-5, with D possibly TRBD1 on 5 matching bases. V lost 6 bases, J lost 0 bases, and 9 bases lay in between. From germline, CDR1 is SNHLY and CDR2 FYNNEI. CDR3 length: 14 amino acids. Variable domain in full (rest from reference TRBV2 and TRBJ1-5): EPEVTQTPSHQVTQMGQEVILRCVPISNHLYFYWYRQILGQKVEFLVSFYNNEISEKSEIFDDQFSVERPDGSNFTLKIRSTKLEDSAMYFCASRGPYSNQPQHFGDGTRLSIL.

This clonotype was seen a few times. The chain carries TRBV19 and TRBJ1-4; D call uncertain. The V end was cut by 6 bases, the J end by 4 bases, with 9 bases between. The CDR3 is made up of 13 amino acids. The germline CDR1 and CDR2 sequences are LNHDA and SQIVND (reference sequence). The CDR3 loop is CASSSTFNEKLFF. CDR3 coding DNA: TGTGCCAGTAGCTCGACTTTTAATGAAAAACTGTTTTTT.

This clonotype was detected many times. V and J are TRBV4-1 and TRBJ2-3; 9 nucleotides line up with TRBD2. V dropped 1 base and J dropped 5; count of bases not matched to a gene: 4. Germline V gene sequence: CDR1 MGHRA, CDR2 YSYEKL. The CDR3 length is 15 residues. The CDR3 spells CASSQGGRVGDTQYF. CDR3 bases: TGCGCCAGCAGCCAAGGCGGGAGGGTTGGAGATACGCAGTATTTT.

This clonotype was seen a few times. This chain uses TRBV18 with TRBJ2-7; D uncertain. Per the germline V gene, CDR1 is KGHSH and CDR2 is LQKENI. V was shortened by 2 bases and J by 5 bases, with 7 bases between the two germline ends. The CDR3 length is 12 residues. The CDR3 reads CASSPTGHEQYF. DNA of the CDR3: TGTGCCAGCTCACCAACGGGCCACGAGCAGTACTTC.

This clonotype was seen ten or more times. The genes are TRBV20-1 and TRBJ2-1; 12 nucleotides agree with TRBD2. This CDR3 region has 17 residues. V shed 2 bases, J shed 4 bases, and the junction held 9 bases outside the gene matches. From germline, CDR1 is DFQATT and CDR2 SNEGSKA (reference sequence). CDR3 in amino acids: CSARPPGLAGTYNEQFF. CDR3 bases: TGCAGTGCTAGACCTCCCGGACTAGCGGGGACTTACAATGAGCAGTTCTTC.

This clonotype was picked up many times. The V and J genes are TRBV6-1 and TRBJ2-7; possible D gene TRBD1, 6 bases. This CDR3 contains 12 residues. From germline, CDR1 is MNHNS and CDR2 SASEGT. Trimming removed 2 bases from V and 6 bases from J, with 8 bases in between. This CDR3 is CASSERGIEQYF. The CDR3 DNA sequence: TGTGCCAGCAGTGAAAGGGGGATCGAGCAGTACTTC.

The chain uses TRBV28 and TRBJ2-7; D is uncertain. V dropped 6 bases and J dropped 7 bases, with 16 bases sitting between them. This CDR3 is 13 amino acids long. Germline CDR1 is MDHEN and CDR2 is SYDVKM. Written as DNA, the CDR3 is TGTGCCAGCAGCCAAGAAGAGTGGGGTGAGCAGTACTTC. The encoded protein is CASSQEEWGEQYF.

V usage is TRBV27 and J usage is TRBJ1-4, with D possibly matching TRBD1 (6 bases). Germline CDR1 reads MNHEY; CDR2 reads SMNVEV (reference sequence). Trimming removed 0 bases at V and 8 bases at J, with 13 bases between. This CDR3 contains 15 residues. This CDR3 is CASSLSGGAYEKLFF. The CDR3 nucleotides are TGTGCCAGCAGTTTATCGGGGGGGGCCTACGAAAAACTGTTTTTT.

This clonotype appeared many times. The rearrangement links TRBV7-8 to TRBJ2-7; maybe TRBD2 (6 bases). With 0 bases removed from V and 1 base from J, the gap between germline ends came to 10 bases. The CDR3 is made up of 15 amino acids. In germline, CDR1 is SGHVS, CDR2 FQNEAQ. In DNA, the CDR3 is TGTGCCAGCAGCTTAGCTAGCGGCAAGTCCTACGAGCAGTACTTC. It codes for CASSLASGKSYEQYF.

This clonotype was detected many times. V usage is TRBV5-1 and J usage is TRBJ2-1, with 9 bases that match TRBD2. Germline-derived CDR1 and CDR2 are SGHRS and YFSETQ. V lost 2 bases to trimming and J lost 6 bases; unmatched junction nucleotides: 6. The CDR3 is 15 amino acids. This CDR3 reads CASSFLAGQLNEQFF. CDR3 bases: TGCGCCAGCAGCTTTCTAGCGGGGCAGCTCAATGAGCAGTTCTTC.

This clonotype was picked up many times. The chain employs TRBV28 and TRBJ2-7; D not certain. Between the trimmed V and J ends, which lost 6 bases and 3 bases, there was a span of 15 bases. The germline gives CDR1 MDHEN, CDR2 SYDVKM. The CDR3 sequence is 14 residues long. CDR3 DNA: TGTGCCAGCAGCCCGCCCGGGCGGAACTACGAGCAGTACTTC. Translation gives CASSPPGRNYEQYF.